This T cell receptor (beta chain) was observed in a study of blood T cell repertoires in COVID-19. Sequenced by immunoSEQ multiplex PCR; TCRdb stores in-frame clones only, minus some. The table has under 250,000 clones, 84% seen once. The V segment lost 1 base and the J segment 7 bases; nucleotides outside the gene matches: 23. Per the germline V gene, CDR1 is LGHNA and CDR2 is YSLEER. CDR3 size: 20 residues. The sequenced sample consisted of peripheral blood. The V call is TRBV4-3, the J call TRBJ2-3, with 7 bases identical to TRBD2. The TCR comes from a man aged 45-65 years with active or convalescent COVID-19. As DNA, the CDR3 is TGCGCCAGCAGCCAAGGAGAGGGTAGCGGGCAACCGAGCTACAGACATACGCAGTATTTT. Translation: CASSQGEGSGQPSYRHTQYF.